This T cell receptor (beta chain) was found in a study of early T cells in non-severe SARS-CoV-2 infection. The wider study: Chains were unpaired, as sequencing was done on bulk RNA from unsorted whole blood. Findings and caveats of the study: Anti-spike CD8 responses were favored by VDJdb matching, which missed private and CD4 specificities.

V shed 2 bases and J shed 3 bases, with 5 bases lying between them. The CDR3 totals 12 residues. Germline V CDR1 and CDR2: ENHRY, SYGVKD. This clonotype was detected a few times. Antigen specificity is unknown. Individual cDNA molecules were tagged with unique molecular identifiers, the study reported. A single record per CDR3 protein comes from TCRdb applying MiXCR to the 5' RACE reads. In the table there are about 110,000 distinct CDR3 sequences, around 10% of which are singletons. This sequence originates from an adult who was a healthcare worker with PCR-confirmed SARS-CoV-2 infection or an uninfected control (not recorded which). Sequencing was done on a sample of whole blood. J is TRBJ2-7 and V is TRBV10-3; D call uncertain. CDR3 nucleotide sequence: TGTGCCATCAGTGAGGTGTTCTACGAGCAGTACTTC. Its protein product is CAISEVFYEQYF.